This record concerns one TCR beta chain sequence. This clonotype was detected a few times. Its antigen remains undetermined. No base quality values were provided; no much bigger clone lies one nucleotide off. The data were obtained in a study of T cell repertoires in cytomegalovirus infection (dated by TCRdb to about 2019). About the full investigation: The peptide stimulations were aimed at well-studied HLA-B-restricted epitopes as well as recently identified HLA-C-restricted CMV epitopes, whose presentation resists viral immunomodulation. Donor HLA type was relevant to the analysis, as public TCR beta signatures indicated carriage of CMV infection together with the matching HLA type. Beyond this particular receptor, the publication reports: The ex vivo response was dominated by HLA-C-restricted CMV-specific TCR beta clonotypes, which also provided the single most frequent clonotype in two of eight donors. Cumulative frequency of public TCR beta family members discriminated carriers of CMV infection plus the relevant HLA type in this cohort and an independent approximately 360-donor cohort.

The sample's treatment or condition label, decoded: in vitro stimulation with specific CMV peptide epitopes to enrich CMV-specific T cells. Sequenced using an Illumina HiSeq 1500. TCRdb took the public reads, trimmed them with fastp at Q25, ran MiXCR for clone calling and kept in-frame beta chains. Rows merge per CDR3 protein into single entries with the most common DNA and genes. The sample data list about 740,000 distinct CDR3 sequences, and approximately 33% of these were observed just once. Together, the top ten hold over 15% of the sample. Based on the germline V gene, the CDR1 and CDR2 sequences are MNHEY and SVGEGT. The CDR3 covers 10 residues, taking in both the cysteine and the phenylalanine. CDR3 DNA only is kept here, 30 bases in frame from base 1.

The TCR comes from a human donor in good health (CMV status not recorded). Some clones in this sample may be carry-over from other donors' samples. The chain uses TRBV6-2 or TRBV6-3 and TRBJ2-7; 8 bases in the junction line up with TRBD2. The source material was cultured PBMCs, sampled from culture after CMV antigen stimulation. CDR3 reads: CGQSGREQYF. The DNA reads TGTGGTCAAAGCGGGAGAGAGCAGTACTTC.